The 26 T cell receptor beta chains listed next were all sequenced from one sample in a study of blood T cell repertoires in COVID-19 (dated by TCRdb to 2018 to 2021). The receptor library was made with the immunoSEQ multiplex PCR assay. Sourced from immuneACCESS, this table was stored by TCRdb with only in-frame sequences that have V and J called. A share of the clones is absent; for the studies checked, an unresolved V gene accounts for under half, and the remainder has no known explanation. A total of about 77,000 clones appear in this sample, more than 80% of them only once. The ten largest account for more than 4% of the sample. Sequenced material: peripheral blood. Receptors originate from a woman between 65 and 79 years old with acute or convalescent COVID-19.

The CDR3: CASSSGLAGDGTQYF. CDR3 DNA sequence: TGTGCCAGCAGCTCTGGACTAGCGGGGGATGGTACGCAGTATTTT. The chain links TRBV7-2 to TRBJ2-3; 13 nucleotides agree with TRBD2. CDR1 is SGHTA and CDR2 is FQGNSA in the germline V gene. With V trimmed by 4 bases and J by 8 bases, 6 bases remained unmatched. The CDR3 consists of 15 residues.

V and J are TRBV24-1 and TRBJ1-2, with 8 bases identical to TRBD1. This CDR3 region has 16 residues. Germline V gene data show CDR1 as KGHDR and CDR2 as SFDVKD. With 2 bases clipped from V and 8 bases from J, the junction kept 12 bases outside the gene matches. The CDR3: CATSDSTERDRNGYTF. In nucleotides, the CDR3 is TGTGCCACCAGTGATTCGACGGAAAGGGACAGGAACGGCTACACCTTC.

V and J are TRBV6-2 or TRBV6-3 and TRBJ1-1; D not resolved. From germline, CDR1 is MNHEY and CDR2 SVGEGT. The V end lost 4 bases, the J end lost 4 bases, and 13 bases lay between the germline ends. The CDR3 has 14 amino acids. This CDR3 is CASSSGLGPTEAFF. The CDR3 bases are TGTGCCAGCAGTTCGGGTCTGGGTCCCACTGAAGCTTTCTTT.

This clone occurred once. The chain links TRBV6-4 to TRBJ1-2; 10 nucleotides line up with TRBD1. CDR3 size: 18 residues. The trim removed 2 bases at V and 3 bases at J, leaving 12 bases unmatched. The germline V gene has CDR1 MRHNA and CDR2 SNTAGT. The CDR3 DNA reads TGTGCCAGCAGTGACCTAAAGAAGAGGGACAGGGGTGACTATGGCTACACCTTC. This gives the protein CASSDLKKRDRGDYGYTF.

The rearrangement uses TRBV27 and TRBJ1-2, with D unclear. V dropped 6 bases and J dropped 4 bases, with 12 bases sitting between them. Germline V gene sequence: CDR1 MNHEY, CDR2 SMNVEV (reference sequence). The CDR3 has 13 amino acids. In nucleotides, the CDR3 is TGTGCCAGCAGCCCCCTGGGGAGCTATGGCTACACCTTC. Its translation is CASSPLGSYGYTF.

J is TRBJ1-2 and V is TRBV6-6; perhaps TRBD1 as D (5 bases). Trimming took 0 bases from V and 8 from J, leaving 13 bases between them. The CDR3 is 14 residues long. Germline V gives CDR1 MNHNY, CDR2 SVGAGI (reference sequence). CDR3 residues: CASSYSDSVWGYTF. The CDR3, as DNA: TGTGCCAGCAGTTACTCAGACAGCGTCTGGGGCTACACCTTC.

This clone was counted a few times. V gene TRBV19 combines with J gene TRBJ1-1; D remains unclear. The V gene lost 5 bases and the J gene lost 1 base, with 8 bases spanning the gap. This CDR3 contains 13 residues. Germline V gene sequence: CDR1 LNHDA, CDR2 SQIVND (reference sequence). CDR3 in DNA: TGTGCCAGTAGTGTCCAGTGGAACACTGAAGCTTTCTTT. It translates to CASSVQWNTEAFF.

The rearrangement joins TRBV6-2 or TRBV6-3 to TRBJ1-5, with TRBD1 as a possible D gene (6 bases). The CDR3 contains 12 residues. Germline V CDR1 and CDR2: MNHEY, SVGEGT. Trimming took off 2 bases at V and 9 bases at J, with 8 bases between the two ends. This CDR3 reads CASSYVGGPQHF. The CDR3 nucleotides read TGTGCCAGCAGTTACGTAGGGGGGCCCCAGCATTTT.

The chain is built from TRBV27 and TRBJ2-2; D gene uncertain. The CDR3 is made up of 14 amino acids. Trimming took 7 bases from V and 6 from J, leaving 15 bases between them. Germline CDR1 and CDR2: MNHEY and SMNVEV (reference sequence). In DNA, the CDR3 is TGTGCCAGCACCCTCGGTCCGGCGGCCGGGGAGCTGTTTTTT. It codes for CASTLGPAAGELFF.

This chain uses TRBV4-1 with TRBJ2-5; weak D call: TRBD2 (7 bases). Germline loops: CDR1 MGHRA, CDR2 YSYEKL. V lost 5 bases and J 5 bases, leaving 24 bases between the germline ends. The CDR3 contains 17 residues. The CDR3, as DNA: TGCGCCAGCAGCTCACTTGTGGGGGGGCCAGACAGTGAGACCCAGTACTTC. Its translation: CASSSLVGGPDSETQYF.

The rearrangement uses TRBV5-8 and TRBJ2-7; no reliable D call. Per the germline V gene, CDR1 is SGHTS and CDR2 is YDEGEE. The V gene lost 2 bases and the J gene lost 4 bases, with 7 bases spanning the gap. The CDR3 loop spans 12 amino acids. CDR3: CASSFTDYEQYF. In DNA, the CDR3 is TGTGCCAGCAGCTTTACAGATTACGAGCAGTACTTC. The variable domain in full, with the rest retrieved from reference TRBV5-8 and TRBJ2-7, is EAGVTQSPTHLIKTRGQQATLRCSPISGHTSVYWYQQALGLGLQFLLWYDEGEERNRGNFPPRFSGRQFPNYSSELNVNALELEDSALYLCASSFTDYEQYFGPGTRLTVT.

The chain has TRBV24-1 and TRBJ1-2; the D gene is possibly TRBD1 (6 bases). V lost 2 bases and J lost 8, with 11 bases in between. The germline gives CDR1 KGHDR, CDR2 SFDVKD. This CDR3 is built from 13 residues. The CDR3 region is CATSDSGVYGYTF. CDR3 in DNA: TGTGCCACCAGTGATTCAGGGGTTTACGGCTACACCTTC.

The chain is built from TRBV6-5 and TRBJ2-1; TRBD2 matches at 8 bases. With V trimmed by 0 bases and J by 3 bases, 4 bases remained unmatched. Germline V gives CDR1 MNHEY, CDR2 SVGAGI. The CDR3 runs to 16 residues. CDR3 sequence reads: CASSYSPTSGYNEQFF. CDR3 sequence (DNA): TGTGCCAGCAGTTACTCCCCTACTAGCGGCTACAATGAGCAGTTCTTC.

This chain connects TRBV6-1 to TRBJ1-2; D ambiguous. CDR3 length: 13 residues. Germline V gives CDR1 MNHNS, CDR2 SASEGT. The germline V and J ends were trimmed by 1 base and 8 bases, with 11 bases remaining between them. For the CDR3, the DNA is TGTGCCAGCAGTGAAGGGCGACTTCAGGGCTACACCTTC. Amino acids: CASSEGRLQGYTF.

The CDR3 here is CASSQGTEAFF. CDR3 nucleotides: TGTGCCAGCAGTCAGGGGACTGAAGCTTTCTTT. The chain links TRBV25-1 to TRBJ1-1, with a tentative D call TRBD1 (6 bases). The V end lost 5 bases, the J end lost 5 bases, and 6 bases lay between the germline ends. Per germline, CDR1 MGHDK and CDR2 SYGVNS. This CDR3 has 11 residues.

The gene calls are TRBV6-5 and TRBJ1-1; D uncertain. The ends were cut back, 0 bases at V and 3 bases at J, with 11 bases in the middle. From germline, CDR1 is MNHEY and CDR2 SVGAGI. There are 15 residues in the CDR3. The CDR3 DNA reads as TGTGCCAGCAGTTACTCGAGAAGAGTGGACACTGAAGCTTTCTTT. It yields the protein CASSYSRRVDTEAFF.

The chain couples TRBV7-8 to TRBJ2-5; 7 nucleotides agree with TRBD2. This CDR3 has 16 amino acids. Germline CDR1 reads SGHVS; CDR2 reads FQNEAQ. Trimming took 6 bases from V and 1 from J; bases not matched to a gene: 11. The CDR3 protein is CASSLFMGLPQETQYF. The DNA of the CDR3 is TGTGCCAGCAGTCTATTTATGGGACTACCCCAAGAGACCCAGTACTTC.

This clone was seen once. The DNA for the CDR3 is TGTGCCAGCAAGGGACAGGGAAATTCACCCCTCCACTTT. It encodes CASKGQGNSPLHF. The gene calls are TRBV2 and TRBJ1-6; TRBD1 matches at 9 bases. Per the germline V gene, CDR1 is SNHLY and CDR2 is FYNNEI. Trimming removed 7 bases from V and 7 bases from J; junction bases left unmatched: 2. This CDR3 spans 13 amino acids.

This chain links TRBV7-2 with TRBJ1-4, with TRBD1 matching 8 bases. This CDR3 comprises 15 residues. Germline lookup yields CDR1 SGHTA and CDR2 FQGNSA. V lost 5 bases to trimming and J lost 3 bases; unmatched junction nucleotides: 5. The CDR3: CASSPTGVANEKLFF. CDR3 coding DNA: TGTGCCAGCAGCCCGACAGGGGTAGCTAATGAAAAACTGTTTTTT.

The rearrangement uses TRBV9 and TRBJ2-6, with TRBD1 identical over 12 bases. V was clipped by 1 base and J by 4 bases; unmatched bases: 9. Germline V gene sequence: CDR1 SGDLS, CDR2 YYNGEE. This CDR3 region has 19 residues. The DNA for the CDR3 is TGTGCCAGCAGCGTAAGGGGGACAGGGGGCGCGGCAGGGGCCAACGTCCTGACTTTC. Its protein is CASSVRGTGGAAGANVLTF.

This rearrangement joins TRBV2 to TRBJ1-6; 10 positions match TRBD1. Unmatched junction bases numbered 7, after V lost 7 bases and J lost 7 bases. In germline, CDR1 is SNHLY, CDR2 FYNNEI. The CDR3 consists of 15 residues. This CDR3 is CASMSTGGANSPLHF. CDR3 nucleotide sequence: TGTGCCAGCATGTCGACAGGGGGCGCGAATTCACCCCTCCACTTT.

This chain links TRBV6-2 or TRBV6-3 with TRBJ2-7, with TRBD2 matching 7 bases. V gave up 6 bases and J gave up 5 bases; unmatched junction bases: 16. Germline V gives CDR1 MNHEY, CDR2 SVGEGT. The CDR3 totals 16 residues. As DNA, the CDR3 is TGTGCCAGCAGCCGCCCCCCCGGGGGGAGCGAGAACGAGCAGTACTTC. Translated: CASSRPPGGSENEQYF.

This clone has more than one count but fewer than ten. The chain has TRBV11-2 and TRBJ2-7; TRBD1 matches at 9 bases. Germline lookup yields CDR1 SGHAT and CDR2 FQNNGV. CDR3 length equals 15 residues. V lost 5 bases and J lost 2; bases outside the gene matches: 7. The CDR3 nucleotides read TGTGCCAGCAGCCCAGGGACAGGGTTTCCCTACGAGCAGTACTTC. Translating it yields CASSPGTGFPYEQYF.

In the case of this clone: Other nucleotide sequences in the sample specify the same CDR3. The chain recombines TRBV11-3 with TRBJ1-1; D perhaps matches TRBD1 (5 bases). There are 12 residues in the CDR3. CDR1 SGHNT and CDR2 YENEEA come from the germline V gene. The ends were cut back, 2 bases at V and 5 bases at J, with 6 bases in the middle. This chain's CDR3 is CASSLQGTEAFF. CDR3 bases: TGTGCCAGCAGCTTACAGGGTACTGAAGCTTTCTTT.

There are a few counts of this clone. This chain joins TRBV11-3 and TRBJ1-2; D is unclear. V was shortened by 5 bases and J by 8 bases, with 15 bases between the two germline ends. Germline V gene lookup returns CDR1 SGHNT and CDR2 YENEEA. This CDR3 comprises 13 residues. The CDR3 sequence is CASSGGRRQGYTF. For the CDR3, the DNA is TGTGCCAGCAGCGGAGGACGTCGGCAGGGCTACACCTTC.

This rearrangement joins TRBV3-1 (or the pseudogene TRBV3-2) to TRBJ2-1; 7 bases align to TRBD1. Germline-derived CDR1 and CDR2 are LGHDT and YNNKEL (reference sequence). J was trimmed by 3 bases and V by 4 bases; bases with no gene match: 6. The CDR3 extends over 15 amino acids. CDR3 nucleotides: TGTGCCAGCAGCCTATCCGGGACAGACTACAATGAGCAGTTCTTC. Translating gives CASSLSGTDYNEQFF.